One and the same sample provided the 13 T cell receptor beta chains below, sequenced in a study of response to subunit inactivated influenza vaccine. TCRdb re-derived calls from the RT-PCR reads in MiXCR, one entry per CDR3 protein. The data hold 610,000 or so distinct CDR3 sequences, with roughly 15% observed a single time. Sequencing was performed on PBMCs from blood, taken approximately 12 days after vaccination. The receptor source for this set is a man aged 50 or older who received an inactivated influenza vaccine.

This sequence joins TRBV29-1 and TRBJ1-1, with D tentatively TRBD1 (5 bases). The ends were cut back, 5 bases at V and 5 bases at J, with 9 bases in the middle. This CDR3 is built from 11 residues. Germline CDR1 SQVTM, CDR2 ANQGSEA. The CDR3 sequence: CSVRGETEAFF. The CDR3 DNA is TGCAGCGTTCGGGGGGAGACTGAAGCTTTCTTT.

The genes are TRBV5-1 and TRBJ2-3, with 13 positions matching TRBD2. CDR1 is SGHRS and CDR2 is YFSETQ in the germline V gene. The CDR3 has 19 amino acids. The V gene end was trimmed by 2 bases and the J gene end by 0 bases; junction bases not matched to a gene: 9. The CDR3 DNA reads TGCGCCAGCAGCTTTTTCCGGGGACTAGCGGGAACTAGCACAGATACGCAGTATTTT. Amino acids: CASSFFRGLAGTSTDTQYF.

This rearrangement joins TRBV7-3 to TRBJ2-5, with D possibly TRBD2 on 5 matching bases. Germline assignment: CDR1 SGHTA and CDR2 FQGTGA. With 2 bases removed from V and 7 bases from J, the gap between germline ends came to 14 bases. CDR3 length: 14 amino acids. The CDR3 loop is CASSLPDSTATQYF. DNA of the CDR3: TGTGCCAGCAGCTTACCGGACTCGACGGCGACCCAGTACTTC.

The chain recombines TRBV7-9 with TRBJ1-5; D is uncertain. CDR1 and CDR2 from the germline V gene are SEHNR and FQNEAQ (reference sequence). This CDR3 has 14 residues. Deletions cut 1 base from V and 2 bases from J, with 6 bases between. CDR3 protein: CASSLVVGNQPQHF. The CDR3 DNA reads TGTGCCAGCAGCTTAGTGGTTGGCAATCAGCCCCAGCATTTT.

This chain uses TRBV7-2 with TRBJ2-1; TRBD2 matches at 13 bases. CDR3 size: 15 residues. V trimming: 1 base; J trimming: 8 bases; junction bases outside the gene matches: 2. Germline lookup yields CDR1 SGHTA and CDR2 FQGNSA. This chain's CDR3 is CASSLGTSGSHEQFF. CDR3 sequence (DNA): TGTGCCAGCAGCTTAGGGACTAGCGGGAGTCATGAGCAGTTCTTC.

This clonotype was detected a few times. The rearrangement uses TRBV6-1 and TRBJ2-4; 7 nucleotides match TRBD2. From germline, CDR1 is MNHNS and CDR2 SASEGT. CDR3 length equals 13 residues. V lost 10 bases and J lost 3; bases outside the gene matches: 6. Here the CDR3 DNA reads TGTGCCACCCTGGGGGGGGGCAAAAACATTCAGTACTTC. Translated, it gives CATLGGGKNIQYF.

The CDR3 protein is CASSEFSGGGNEQFF. DNA for the CDR3: TGCGCCAGCAGTGAGTTTAGCGGGGGGGGCAATGAGCAGTTCTTC. The chain links TRBV10-2 to TRBJ2-1; 11 bases are shared with TRBD2. Germline V gene data show CDR1 as WSHSY and CDR2 as SAAADI. J lost 6 bases, V lost 1 base, and 2 bases had no gene match. The length of the CDR3 is 15 residues.

This clonotype has a handful of counts. CDR3 region: CASRGSSGANVLTF. The CDR3 DNA reads TGTGCCAGCAGGGGGAGCTCTGGGGCCAACGTCCTGACTTTC. V usage is TRBV12-3 or TRBV12-4 and J usage is TRBJ2-6, with D possibly matching TRBD2 (5 bases). The CDR3 has 14 amino acids. Deletions cut 6 bases from V and 0 bases from J, with 6 bases between.

The chain uses TRBV6-2 or TRBV6-3 and TRBJ2-2; TRBD2 agrees at 7 bases. This CDR3 has 15 amino acids. The J segment lost 0 bases and the V segment lost 4 bases, leaving 2 bases of the junction unmatched. The germline CDR1 and CDR2 sequences are MNHEY and SVGEGT. The CDR3 sequence is CASSWGLTNTGELFF. As DNA, the CDR3 is TGTGCCAGCAGTTGGGGACTAACGAACACCGGGGAGCTGTTTTTT.

This clonotype was counted between two and nine times. The gene calls are TRBV12-3 or TRBV12-4 and TRBJ1-3; weak D call: TRBD1 (6 bases). The CDR3 extends over 16 amino acids. Trimming removed 6 bases from V and 3 bases from J, with 18 bases in between. The CDR3 region is CASRQGSEGGGNTIYF. Written as DNA, the CDR3 is TGTGCCAGCAGGCAGGGCTCAGAGGGGGGTGGAAACACCATATATTTT.

This chain uses TRBV6-2 or TRBV6-3 with TRBJ2-7; D ambiguous. The CDR3 has 12 residues. V lost 5 bases to trimming and J lost 2 bases, with 7 bases between them. CDR1 is MNHEY, CDR2 SVGEGT, per germline. The CDR3 protein is CASSRIAYEQYF. The CDR3 DNA is TGTGCCAGCAGTCGGATAGCCTACGAGCAGTACTTC.

This chain connects TRBV11-2 to TRBJ1-1, with D maybe TRBD1 (5 bases). There are 15 residues in the CDR3. The germline V and J ends were trimmed by 3 bases and 1 base, with 12 bases remaining between them. Germline CDR1 SGHAT, CDR2 FQNNGV. CDR3 region: CASSFFGQRNTEAFF. CDR3 bases: TGTGCCAGCAGCTTTTTCGGACAAAGGAACACTGAAGCTTTCTTT.

This clonotype was observed a few times. The chain has TRBV6-4 and TRBJ2-1; tentative D call: TRBD1 (8 bases). CDR1 and CDR2 (germline): MRHNA, SNTAGT. This CDR3 has 15 amino acids. The V end lost 5 bases, the J end lost 2 bases, and 13 bases lay between the germline ends. The CDR3 DNA reads TGTGCCAGCAGTCCACAGGGGGGGACCTACAATGAGCAGTTCTTC. Amino acid sequence: CASSPQGGTYNEQFF.